This is a list of T cell receptor beta chains from one sample in a study of T-cell reconstitution after alpha-beta-depleted transplantation in children. TCRdb recomputed calls from the PCR reads with MiXCR, one row per CDR3 protein. The table includes over 200,000 distinct CDR3 sequences, approximately 19% detected once. The source material was PBMCs, mostly from graft donor cells, sampled 360 days after TCRalphabeta/CD19-depleted stem cell transplant. The receptors derive from a male patient aged 2 to 10 who had a stem cell transplant for acute lymphoblastic leukemia, so the T cells may come from the graft donor. Both conserved end residues are part of each CDR3. A D gene is named only where the DNA matches it firmly. The size field is filled for only some rows; it gives once, few, many or a size class.

>-|TRBD2|TRBV29-1|TRBJ2-3
CSVTPTGGRTDTQYF
TGCAGCGTTACCCCGACGGGGGGGAGGACAGATACGCAGTATTTT
>few|TRBD2|TRBV5-1|TRBJ2-1
CASSPRPAGGAYNEQFF
TGCGCCAGCAGCCCCAGACCAGCGGGAGGGGCCTACAATGAGCAGTTCTTC
>few|-|TRBV7-2|TRBJ2-7
CASSRRLGVSYEQYF
TGTGCCAGCAGCCGACGACTAGGGGTCTCCTACGAGCAGTACTTC
>-|-|TRBV5-1|TRBJ2-7
CASSAAGSSYEQYF
TGCGCCAGCAGCGCAGCGGGTTCCTCCTACGAGCAGTACTTC
>-|-|TRBV19|TRBJ1-1
CASSRRPNTEAFF
TGTGCCAGTAGTCGGCGGCCGAACACTGAAGCTTTCTTT
>-|-|TRBV13|TRBJ2-5
CASSLAGGQQETQYF
TGTGCCAGCAGCTTAGCGGGGGGACAACAAGAGACCCAGTACTTC
>-|-|TRBV29-1|TRBJ2-3
CSGGDASSGTQYF
TGCAGCGGGGGGGATGCTAGCAGCGGTACGCAGTATTTT
>-|-|TRBV27|TRBJ1-1
CASSSRAGAEAFF
TGTGCCAGCAGTTCGCGGGCAGGGGCTGAAGCTTTCTTT
>-|-|TRBV30|TRBJ1-3
CAWSSSSGNTIYF
TGTGCCTGGAGTTCGAGCTCTGGAAACACCATATATTTT
>many|TRBD1|TRBV5-1|TRBJ2-5
CASSDRGVGETQYF
TGCGCCAGCAGCGACAGGGGCGTCGGGGAGACCCAGTACTTC
>few|-|TRBV7-2|TRBJ2-5
CASSLGGFQETQYF
TGTGCCAGCAGCTTAGGAGGATTCCAAGAGACCCAGTACTTC
>-|-|TRBV20-1|TRBJ2-3
CSARAPRLRTDTQYF
TGCAGTGCTAGAGCCCCAAGACTCCGCACAGATACGCAGTATTTT
>-|TRBD2|TRBV6-2/TRBV6-3|TRBJ2-3
CASSPQRGTQYF
TGTGCCAGCAGTCCTCAGCGGGGTACGCAGTATTTT
>-|TRBD2|TRBV7-8|TRBJ2-7
CASIPAGAISHEQYF
TGTGCCAGCATCCCAGCGGGGGCCATCTCCCACGAGCAGTACTTC